This T cell receptor (beta chain) was found in a study of CXCR3-negative and CXCR3-positive naive CD8 T cells (dated by TCRdb to between 2018 and 2020). Study-wide context: About 150 million TRB reads were obtained in total, roughly 1.5 +/- 0.3 million reads per library. TRBV-TRBJ cluster analysis included naive subsets from a handful of donors and memory cells from 3 donors. Data from 11 donors, pooled across two independent experiments, went into the diversity and physicochemical repertoire analyses. What the study reported, not specific to this receptor: Because surface CD5, which is linked to self-reactivity in mice, was comparable between the naive subsets, TCR interaction strength was also inferred from the physicochemical properties of TRB CDR3s. TRB CDR3s from CXCR3-positive naive cells showed higher hydrophobicity (lower Kidera factor 4), lower energy, and higher strength and volume indices than CXCR3-negative naive cells. Both naive subsets had comparably high repertoire diversity, while memory CD8+ T cells had much lower repertoire diversity. Because CXCR3 expression was partially decreased after cryopreservation, freshly isolated PBMCs were used for most assays. Similar TRBV-TRBJ usage was shown by naive CXCR3-negative and CXCR3-positive cells from the same donor, whereas distinct patterns were shown by memory cells.

Sequencing used a NextSeq 550. The Human TCR Profiling Kit (MiLaboratory) was used to make UMI-labeled 5' RACE TRB cDNA libraries. cDNA synthesis used the entire amount of extracted RNA, and PCR amplification then used the entire amount of cDNA produced. Libraries were prepared in parallel using an identical number of PCR cycles. In the paper's pipeline: With a requirement of at least two reads per UMI, MIGEC and MiXCR extracted about 49,000 +/- 11,000 unique UMI-labeled TRB cDNA molecules per library. An average of about 40,000 +/- 10,000 functional in-frame TRB CDR3 nucleotide clonotypes without stop codons was found per library. After downsampling to 5000 UMI-labeled TRB molecules per sample, diversity metrics such as normalized Shannon-Wiener and Chao1 were calculated in VDJtools. For the central five CDR3 residues, VDJtools calculated physicochemical properties weighted by clonotype size, namely interaction energy, strength, volume and Kidera factor 4. TCRdb reprocessed the raw reads; every CDR3 protein sequence is a single record, and DNA is not supplied. The V and J calls shown here were made by TCRdb, not taken from the authors' results. In this sample's table one finds approximately 96,000 distinct CDR3 sequences. Less than 1.1% of the sample is in the top ten clones.

The germline V gene (reference sequence) sets CDR1 to DFQATT and CDR2 to SNEGSKA. From cysteine to phenylalanine, the CDR3 is 14 amino acids long. The protein alone is recorded here. For every CD8+ T cell subset, under 350,000 cells were flow-sorted straight into RLT lysis buffer, and each subset was sorted in triplicate. To exclude memory contaminants, naive CD8+ T cells were stringently defined as CD45RO-CCR7+CD27+CD95-. Using standard density gradient centrifugation, peripheral blood mononuclear cells were isolated from buffy coats. Naive CXCR3-negative and CXCR3-positive CD8+ T cells were flow-sorted using a FACSAria III. An RNeasy Mini Kit was used to extract total RNA from the sorted cells. A remark on this clonotype: Its cognate antigen has yet to be identified.

The sequenced material came from naive CXCR3+ CD8+ T cells from blood. This specimen's cell subset or site label, per the study, means: CD45RO-CCR7+CD27+CD95- naive CD8+ T cells expressing CXCR3 (TNR3+). This chain is built from TRBV20-1 and TRBJ1-1; the D call of TRBD1 rests on TCRdb alone, since no DNA is present to check it. The receptor was isolated from a human donor in good health. Some clones in this sample may be carry-over from other donors' samples. The CDR3 protein is CSAFRTGGNTEAFF.